Following are 5 T cell receptor beta chains from one sample sequenced in a study of T cell changes during pregnancy in multiple sclerosis. Data came from immunoSEQ multiplex PCR; TCRdb stores just in-frame clones and leaves some out. Here the sample spans over 55,000 clones, around 92% being singletons. This specimen consisted of CD8+ T cells from peripheral blood mononuclear cells, obtained in the third trimester of pregnancy. These receptors all stem from a female donor in good health, enrolled as a control in a pregnancy study.

This sequence joins TRBV9 and TRBJ1-2; 7 nucleotides line up with TRBD1. The CDR3 runs to 12 residues. The J segment lost 5 bases and the V segment lost 3 bases, leaving 1 base of the junction unmatched. CDR1 SGDLS and CDR2 YYNGEE come from the germline V gene. CDR3 region: CASSDRGYGYTF. Here the CDR3 DNA reads TGTGCCAGCAGCGACAGGGGATATGGCTACACCTTC.

V usage is TRBV19 and J usage is TRBJ1-2; weak D call: TRBD1 (6 bases). With 8 bases removed from V and 4 bases from J, the gap between germline ends came to 14 bases. Looked up from germline, CDR1 is LNHDA and CDR2 is SQIVND (reference sequence). The CDR3 loop spans 13 amino acids. In DNA form, the CDR3 reads TGTGCCAGTTCCTCATGGACAGCCTATGGCTACACCTTC. Protein: CASSSWTAYGYTF.

The rearrangement joins TRBV27 to TRBJ2-7; D not certain. The CDR3 is made up of 13 amino acids. V was clipped by 0 bases and J by 4 bases, with 7 bases between them. CDR1 MNHEY and CDR2 SMNVEV come from the germline V gene (reference sequence). The CDR3 spells CASSLSPRYEQYF. Written as DNA, the CDR3 is TGTGCCAGCAGTTTATCGCCGAGGTACGAGCAGTACTTC.

This chain joins TRBV30 and TRBJ1-1; TRBD1 might be the D (5 bases). Trimming removed 4 bases at V and 5 bases at J, with 17 bases between. The CDR3 is made up of 14 amino acids. The germline V gene has CDR1 GTSNPN and CDR2 SVGIG (reference sequence). CDR3 DNA sequence: TGTGCCTGGACAGGAGGGGTGCTCGGGACTGAAGCTTTCTTT. Translating it yields CAWTGGVLGTEAFF.

V and J are TRBV10-2 and TRBJ1-2; TRBD1 aligns across 12 bases. V lost 0 bases and J lost 7; bases outside the gene matches: 6. The CDR3 loop spans 16 amino acids. Germline CDR1 and CDR2: WSHSY and SAAADI. The CDR3 DNA follows: TGCGCCAGCAGTGAGTCGGGGGACAGGGGGCACGGTGGCTACACCTTC. Encoded protein: CASSESGDRGHGGYTF.